What follows are 13 T cell receptor beta chains derived from one specimen sequenced in a study of blood T cell repertoires in COVID-19. This table comes from immunoSEQ multiplex PCR, and its TCRdb copy is limited to in-frame clones, with some not included. The sample lists 85,000 to 95,000 clones; around 87% were seen once. Material for sequencing was peripheral blood. All receptors derive from a woman over 75 with acute or convalescent COVID-19.

Comments on this clone: The germline gene is not matched at one end of the junction; a read error may be the cause. The chain links TRBV15 to TRBJ2-5; no clear D. This CDR3 spans 15 amino acids. In germline, CDR1 is LNHNV, CDR2 YYDKDF (reference sequence). CDR3 in amino acids: CATSRALEREETQYF. Here the CDR3 DNA reads TGTGCCACCAGTAGAGCCCTCGAACGAGAAGAGACCCAGTACTTC.

This chain links TRBV5-6 with TRBJ2-1; 7 nucleotides match TRBD1. Trimming cost V 6 bases and J 8 bases; bases outside gene matches: 11. Looked up from germline, CDR1 is SGHDT and CDR2 is YYEEEE. There are 14 residues in the CDR3. CDR3 DNA: TGTGCCAGCACCGGACAGGCCGGGCGGGATGAGCAGTTCTTC. Translating gives CASTGQAGRDEQFF.

The chain couples TRBV30 to TRBJ2-3; D might be TRBD2 (6 bases). The CDR3 length is 16 residues. CDR1 and CDR2 from the germline V gene are GTSNPN and SVGIG (reference sequence). The ends were cut back, 2 bases at V and 0 bases at J, with 15 bases in the middle. The CDR3 nucleotides read TGTGCCTGGAGTCCCGCGGGACTTTTTAGCACAGATACGCAGTATTTT. Protein sequence: CAWSPAGLFSTDTQYF.

Note on this clone: This sample also contains other DNA sequences that code for the same CDR3. V and J are TRBV9 and TRBJ1-4; weak D call: TRBD1 (5 bases). Trimming stripped 0 bases from V and 7 bases from J, with 10 bases between. CDR3 length: 14 residues. Per germline, CDR1 SGDLS and CDR2 YYNGEE. The CDR3 spells CASSVVGDGEKLFF. The CDR3 DNA follows: TGTGCCAGCAGCGTAGTAGGGGATGGTGAAAAACTGTTTTTT.

This clone was counted only a few times. The gene calls are TRBV11-2 and TRBJ2-1; 9 positions agree with TRBD2. CDR1 and CDR2 from the germline V gene are SGHAT and FQNNGV. Germline trimming cut 7 bases from V and 6 bases from J; bases unmatched to any gene: 7. This CDR3 region has 14 residues. The CDR3 here is CASTSGLAGNEQFF. The CDR3 DNA reads TGTGCCAGCACCTCGGGACTAGCCGGCAATGAGCAGTTCTTC.

This chain joins TRBV6-5 and TRBJ1-1; tentative D call: TRBD1 (6 bases). The germline gives CDR1 MNHEY, CDR2 SVGAGI. The CDR3 contains 14 residues. V was cut by 7 bases and J by 6 bases, with 18 bases left in between. The CDR3 bases are TGTGCCAGCACCCAAAAGGGGGGGGGATCTGAAGCTTTCTTT. It translates to CASTQKGGGSEAFF.

This clone appeared once. This sequence joins TRBV6-1 and TRBJ2-3, with 9 bases fitting TRBD1. This CDR3 contains 13 residues. Germline CDR1 reads MNHNS; CDR2 reads SASEGT. V trimming: 0 bases; J trimming: 15 bases; junction bases outside the gene matches: 7. CDR3 in DNA: TGTGCCAGCAGTGAAGCACCGGGACAGGGCGCTTATTTT. Residues: CASSEAPGQGAYF.

The DNA of the CDR3 is TGTGCCATCAGTGAGAGCGGCGGGAGGTACTCCTACGAGCAGTACTTC. Its protein product is CAISESGGRYSYEQYF. The chain has TRBV10-3 and TRBJ2-7, with TRBD2 identical over 8 bases. J lost 0 bases, V lost 2 bases, and 6 bases had no gene match. Germline V gene lookup returns CDR1 ENHRY and CDR2 SYGVKD. CDR3 length: 16 residues.

The gene calls are TRBV5-1 and TRBJ2-7; 11 bases fit TRBD2. Looked up from germline, CDR1 is SGHRS and CDR2 is YFSETQ. The CDR3 totals 14 residues. J gave up 4 bases and V 2 bases, and 2 bases lay outside the gene matches. The DNA for the CDR3 is TGCGCCAGCAGCTTACTAGCGGGGGAATACGAGCAGTACTTC. Its protein is CASSLLAGEYEQYF.

V gene TRBV4-2 combines with J gene TRBJ1-2, with 7 positions matching TRBD1. Trimming at V came to 0 bases and at J to 4 bases, leaving 11 bases not matched to a gene. The germline gives CDR1 LGHNA, CDR2 YNFKEQ. The CDR3 covers 17 residues. The CDR3 DNA is TGTGCCAGCAGCCAAGAGGGACAGCATACTAACGCCTATGGCTACACCTTC. Translation: CASSQEGQHTNAYGYTF.

The V and J genes are TRBV6-5 and TRBJ1-2, with D unclear. Germline-derived CDR1 and CDR2 are MNHEY and SVGAGI. This CDR3 has 14 residues. Trimming cost V 4 bases and J 3 bases, with 12 bases left between them. This CDR3 is CASSLGLNDYGYTF. In DNA form, the CDR3 reads TGTGCCAGCAGTTTGGGCCTGAACGACTATGGCTACACCTTC.

This chain joins TRBV12-3 or TRBV12-4 and TRBJ1-1, with D unclear. V was clipped by 2 bases and J by 5 bases, with 9 bases between them. The length of the CDR3 is 13 residues. The CDR3 nucleotides are TGTGCCAGCAGTTTAAAGCGGGGTACTGAAGCTTTCTTT. It specifies CASSLKRGTEAFF.

This clone was seen a single time. The rearrangement joins TRBV19 to TRBJ1-3, with D unclear. This CDR3 spans 15 amino acids. The V end was cut by 3 bases, the J end by 4 bases, with 13 bases between. Germline CDR1 LNHDA, CDR2 SQIVND (reference sequence). Written as DNA, the CDR3 is TGTGCCAGTAGTATGAGTTTGATATCGGGAAACACCATATATTTT. It yields the protein CASSMSLISGNTIYF.